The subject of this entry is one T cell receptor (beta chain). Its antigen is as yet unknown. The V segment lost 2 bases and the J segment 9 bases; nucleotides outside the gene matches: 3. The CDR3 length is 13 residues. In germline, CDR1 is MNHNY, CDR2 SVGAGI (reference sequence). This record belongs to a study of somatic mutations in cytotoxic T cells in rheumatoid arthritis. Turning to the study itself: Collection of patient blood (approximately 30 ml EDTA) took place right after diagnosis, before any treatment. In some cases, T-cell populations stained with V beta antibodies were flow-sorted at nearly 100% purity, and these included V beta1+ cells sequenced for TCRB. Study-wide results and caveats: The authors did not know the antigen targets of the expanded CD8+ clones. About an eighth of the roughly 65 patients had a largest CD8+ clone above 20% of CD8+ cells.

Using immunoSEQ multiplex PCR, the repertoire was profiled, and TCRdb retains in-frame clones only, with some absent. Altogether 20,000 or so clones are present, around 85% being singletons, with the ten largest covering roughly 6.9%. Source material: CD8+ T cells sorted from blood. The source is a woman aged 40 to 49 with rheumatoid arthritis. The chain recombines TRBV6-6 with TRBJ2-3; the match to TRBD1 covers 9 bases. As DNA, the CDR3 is TGTGCCAGCAGTTACGGAGGACAGGGGACGCAGTATTTT. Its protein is CASSYGGQGTQYF.